The entry that follows covers one T cell receptor (beta chain) sequence. The protocol was immunoSEQ multiplex PCR, while the TCRdb copy is restricted to in-frame clones and leaves out a portion. The sample has about 20,000 clones, 75% to 95% seen once; the top ten hold 4% to 5%. The data belong to a study of blood T cell repertoires in COVID-19. In the study overall: Material from acute and convalescent COVID-19 was sourced from the United States, Italy and Spain. T cells, B-cell-depleted T cells, or PBMCs provided the cDNA or gDNA that served as material.

The V gene end was trimmed by 4 bases and the J gene end by 0 bases; junction bases not matched to a gene: 5. Germline lookup yields CDR1 MNHEY and CDR2 SMNVEV (reference sequence). The CDR3 has 15 residues. The origin of this receptor is a human donor in a cohort sampled during active COVID-19. Input material: peripheral blood. The chain uses TRBV27 and TRBJ2-7, with 8 nucleotides matching TRBD1. The CDR3 protein is CASSSPGTGSYEQYF. The CDR3, as DNA: TGTGCCAGCAGTTCCCCTGGGACAGGCTCCTACGAGCAGTACTTC.